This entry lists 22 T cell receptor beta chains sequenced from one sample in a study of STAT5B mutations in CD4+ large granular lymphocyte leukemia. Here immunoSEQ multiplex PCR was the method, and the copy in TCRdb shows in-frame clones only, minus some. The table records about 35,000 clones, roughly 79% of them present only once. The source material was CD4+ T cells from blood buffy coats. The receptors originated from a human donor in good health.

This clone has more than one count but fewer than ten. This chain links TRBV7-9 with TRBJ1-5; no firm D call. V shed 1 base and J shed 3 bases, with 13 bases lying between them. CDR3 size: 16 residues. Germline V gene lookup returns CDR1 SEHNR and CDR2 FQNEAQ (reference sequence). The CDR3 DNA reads TGTGCCAGCAGCTTAGTCTCTTGGCAGGACAATCAGCCCCAGCATTTT. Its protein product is CASSLVSWQDNQPQHF.

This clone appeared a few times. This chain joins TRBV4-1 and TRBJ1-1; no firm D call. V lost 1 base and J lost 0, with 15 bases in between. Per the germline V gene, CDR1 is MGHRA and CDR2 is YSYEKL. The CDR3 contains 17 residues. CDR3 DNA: TGCGCCAGCAGCCAAGGGGAGGGCCGGAGAATGAACACTGAAGCTTTCTTT. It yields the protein CASSQGEGRRMNTEAFF.

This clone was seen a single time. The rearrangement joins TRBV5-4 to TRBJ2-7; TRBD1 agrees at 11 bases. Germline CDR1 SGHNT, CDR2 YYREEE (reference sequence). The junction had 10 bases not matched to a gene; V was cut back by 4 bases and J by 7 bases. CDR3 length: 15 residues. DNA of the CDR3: TGTGCCAGCAGCGGGGGGGACAGGGGGTCCGGGGAGCAGTACTTC. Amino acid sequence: CASSGGDRGSGEQYF.

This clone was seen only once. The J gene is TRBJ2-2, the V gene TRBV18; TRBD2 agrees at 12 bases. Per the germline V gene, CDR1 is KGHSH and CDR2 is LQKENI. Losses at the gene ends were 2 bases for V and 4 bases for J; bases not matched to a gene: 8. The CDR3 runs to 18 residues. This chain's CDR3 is CASSPNDPGLAGTGELFF. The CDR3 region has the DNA TGTGCCAGCTCACCAAATGATCCGGGACTAGCGGGCACCGGGGAGCTGTTTTTT.

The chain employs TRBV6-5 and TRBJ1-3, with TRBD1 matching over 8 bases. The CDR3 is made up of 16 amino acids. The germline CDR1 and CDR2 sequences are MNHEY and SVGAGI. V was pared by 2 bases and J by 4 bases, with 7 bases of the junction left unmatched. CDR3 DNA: TGTGCCAGCAGTTACCTCGCAGGGGGCGGAGGAAACACCATATATTTT. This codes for CASSYLAGGGGNTIYF.

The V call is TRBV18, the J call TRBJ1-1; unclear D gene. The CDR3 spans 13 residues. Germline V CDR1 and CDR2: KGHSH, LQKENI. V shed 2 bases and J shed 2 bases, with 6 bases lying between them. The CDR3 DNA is TGTGCCAGCTCACCAGGCAGCAACACTGAAGCTTTCTTT. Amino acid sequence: CASSPGSNTEAFF.

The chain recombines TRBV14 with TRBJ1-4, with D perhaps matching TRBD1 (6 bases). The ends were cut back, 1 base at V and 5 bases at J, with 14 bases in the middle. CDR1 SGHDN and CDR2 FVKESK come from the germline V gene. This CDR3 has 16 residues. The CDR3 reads CASSQVWGQENEKLFF. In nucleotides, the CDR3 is TGTGCCAGCAGCCAAGTTTGGGGGCAGGAGAATGAAAAACTGTTTTTT.

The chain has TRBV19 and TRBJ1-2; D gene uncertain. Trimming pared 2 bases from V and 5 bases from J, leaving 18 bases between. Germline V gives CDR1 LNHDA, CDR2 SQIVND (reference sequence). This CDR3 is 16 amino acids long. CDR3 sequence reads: CASSIPSAGRGYGYTF. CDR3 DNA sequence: TGTGCCAGTAGTATACCTTCGGCAGGCCGAGGGTATGGCTACACCTTC.

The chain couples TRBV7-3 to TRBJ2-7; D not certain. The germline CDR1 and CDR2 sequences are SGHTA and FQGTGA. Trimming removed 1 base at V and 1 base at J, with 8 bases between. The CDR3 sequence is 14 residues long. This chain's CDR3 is CASSLNPTSYEQYF. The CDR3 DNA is TGTGCCAGCAGCTTAAACCCCACTTCCTACGAGCAGTACTTC. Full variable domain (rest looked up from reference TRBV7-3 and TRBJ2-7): GAGVSQTPSNKVTEKGKYVELRCDPISGHTALYWYRQSLGQGPEFLIYFQGTGAADDSGLPNDRFFAVRPEGSVSTLKIQRTERGDSAVYLCASSLNPTSYEQYFGPGTRLTVT.

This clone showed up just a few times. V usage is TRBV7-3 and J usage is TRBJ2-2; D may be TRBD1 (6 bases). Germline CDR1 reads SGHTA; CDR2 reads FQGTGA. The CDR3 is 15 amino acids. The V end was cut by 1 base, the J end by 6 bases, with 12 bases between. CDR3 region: CASSLMSGVSGELFF. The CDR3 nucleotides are TGTGCCAGCAGCTTAATGTCAGGGGTTTCCGGGGAGCTGTTTTTT.

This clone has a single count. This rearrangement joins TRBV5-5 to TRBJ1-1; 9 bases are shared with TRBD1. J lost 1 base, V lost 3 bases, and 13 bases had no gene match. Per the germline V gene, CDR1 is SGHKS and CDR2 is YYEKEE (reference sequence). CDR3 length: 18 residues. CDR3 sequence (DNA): TGTGCCAGCAGCTCCCTTTTCGACAGGGGGAGAGGGAACACTGAAGCTTTCTTT. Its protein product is CASSSLFDRGRGNTEAFF. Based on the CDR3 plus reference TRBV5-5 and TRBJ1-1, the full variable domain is DAGVTQSPTHLIKTRGQQVTLRCSPISGHKSVSWYQQVLGQGPQFIFQYYEKEERGRGNFPDRFSARQFPNYSSELNVNALLLGDSALYLCASSSLFDRGRGNTEAFFGQGTRLTVV.

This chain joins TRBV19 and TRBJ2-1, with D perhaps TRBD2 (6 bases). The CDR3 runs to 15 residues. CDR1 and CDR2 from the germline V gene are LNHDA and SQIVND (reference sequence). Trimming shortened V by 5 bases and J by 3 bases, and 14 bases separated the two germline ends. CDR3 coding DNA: TGTGCCAGTAGTTCTCAAGCGGGTATCTACAATGAGCAGTTCTTC. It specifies CASSSQAGIYNEQFF.

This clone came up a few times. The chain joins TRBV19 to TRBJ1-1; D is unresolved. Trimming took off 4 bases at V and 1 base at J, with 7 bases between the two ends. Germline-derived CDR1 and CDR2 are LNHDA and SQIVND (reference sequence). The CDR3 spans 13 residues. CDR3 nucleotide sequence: TGTGCCAGTAGTACGGCAGAGAACACTGAAGCTTTCTTT. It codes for CASSTAENTEAFF.

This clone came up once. The CDR3 region has the DNA TGTGCCAGCAGCTACGCCGGGACTAGCGGATACAATGAGCAGTTCTTC. Its translation is CASSYAGTSGYNEQFF. V usage is TRBV7-6 and J usage is TRBJ2-1; 11 nucleotides match TRBD2. The germline V gene has CDR1 SGHVS and CDR2 FNYEAQ. The CDR3 runs to 16 residues. The V gene end was trimmed by 4 bases and the J gene end by 4 bases; junction bases not matched to a gene: 6. The full variable domain, its missing parts supplied by reference TRBV7-6 and TRBJ2-1, is GAGVSQSPRYKVTKRGQDVALRCDPISGHVSLYWYRQALGQGPEFLTYFNYEAQQDKSGLPNDRFSAERPEGSISTLTIQRTEQRDSAMYRCASSYAGTSGYNEQFFGPGTRLTVL.

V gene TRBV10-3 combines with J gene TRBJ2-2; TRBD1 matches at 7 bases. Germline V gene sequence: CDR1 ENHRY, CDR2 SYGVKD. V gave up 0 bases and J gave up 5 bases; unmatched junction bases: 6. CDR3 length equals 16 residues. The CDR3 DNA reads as TGTGCCATCAGTGAGTCGAAACCAGGGGGAACCGGGGAGCTGTTTTTT. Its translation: CAISESKPGGTGELFF.

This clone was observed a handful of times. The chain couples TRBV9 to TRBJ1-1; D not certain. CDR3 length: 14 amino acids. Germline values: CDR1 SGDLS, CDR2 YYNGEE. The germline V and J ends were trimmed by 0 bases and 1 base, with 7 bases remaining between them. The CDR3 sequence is CASSVVSGNTEAFF. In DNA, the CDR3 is TGTGCCAGCAGCGTAGTCTCAGGGAACACTGAAGCTTTCTTT. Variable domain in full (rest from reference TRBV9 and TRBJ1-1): DSGVTQTPKHLITATGQRVTLRCSPRSGDLSVYWYQQSLDQGLQFLIQYYNGEERAKGNILERFSAQQFPDLHSELNLSSLELGDSALYFCASSVVSGNTEAFFGQGTRLTVV.

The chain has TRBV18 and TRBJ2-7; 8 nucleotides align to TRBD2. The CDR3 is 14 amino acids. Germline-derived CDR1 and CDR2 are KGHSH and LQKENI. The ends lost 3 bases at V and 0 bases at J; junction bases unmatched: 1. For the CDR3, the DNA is TGTGCCAGCTCACCCGGGGGGGTCTCCTACGAGCAGTACTTC. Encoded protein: CASSPGGVSYEQYF.

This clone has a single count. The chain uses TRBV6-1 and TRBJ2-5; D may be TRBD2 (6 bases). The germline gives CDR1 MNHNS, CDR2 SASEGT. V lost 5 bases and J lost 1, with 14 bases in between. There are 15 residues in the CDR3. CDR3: CASSTLPEGQETQYF. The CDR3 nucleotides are TGTGCCAGCAGTACCTTACCGGAGGGCCAAGAGACCCAGTACTTC.

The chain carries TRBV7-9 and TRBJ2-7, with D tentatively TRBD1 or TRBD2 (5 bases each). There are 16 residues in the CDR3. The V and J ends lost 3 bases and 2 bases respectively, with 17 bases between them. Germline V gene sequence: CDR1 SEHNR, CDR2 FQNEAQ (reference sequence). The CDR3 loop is CASSLNPGTVAYEQYF. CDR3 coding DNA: TGTGCCAGCAGCTTGAACCCCGGGACCGTTGCCTACGAGCAGTACTTC.

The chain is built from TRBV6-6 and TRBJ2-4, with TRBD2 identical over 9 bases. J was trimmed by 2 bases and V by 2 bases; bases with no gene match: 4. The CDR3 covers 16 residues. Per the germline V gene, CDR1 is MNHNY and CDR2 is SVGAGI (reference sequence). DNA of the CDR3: TGTGCCAGCAGTTACGGACTAGCGACTACCAAAAACATTCAGTACTTC. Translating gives CASSYGLATTKNIQYF.

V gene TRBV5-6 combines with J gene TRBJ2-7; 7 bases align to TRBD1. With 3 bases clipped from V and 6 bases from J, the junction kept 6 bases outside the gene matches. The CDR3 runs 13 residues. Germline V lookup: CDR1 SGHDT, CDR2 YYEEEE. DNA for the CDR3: TGTGCCAGCAGCTGGGCAGGGGGTACCGAGCAGTACTTC. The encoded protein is CASSWAGGTEQYF.

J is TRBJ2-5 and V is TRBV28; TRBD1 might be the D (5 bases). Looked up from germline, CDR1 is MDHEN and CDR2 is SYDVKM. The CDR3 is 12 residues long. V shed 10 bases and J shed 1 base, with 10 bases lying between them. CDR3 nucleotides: TGTGCCACCGTCGACAGCCAAGAGACCCAGTACTTC. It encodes CATVDSQETQYF.